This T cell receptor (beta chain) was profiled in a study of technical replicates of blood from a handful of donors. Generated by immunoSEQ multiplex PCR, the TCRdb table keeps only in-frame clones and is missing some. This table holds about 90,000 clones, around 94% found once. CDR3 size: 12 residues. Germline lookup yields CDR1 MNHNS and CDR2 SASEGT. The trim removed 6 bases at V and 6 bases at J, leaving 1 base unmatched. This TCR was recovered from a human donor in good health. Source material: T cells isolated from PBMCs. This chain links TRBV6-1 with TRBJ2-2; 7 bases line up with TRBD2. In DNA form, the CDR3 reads TGTGCCAGCAGGGGGGGGGCCGGGGAGCTGTTTTTT. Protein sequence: CASRGGAGELFF.